This T cell receptor beta chain was sequenced in a study of T cells in Graves' hyperthyroidism and ophthalmopathy (dated by TCRdb to about 2019). Study-level background: Peripheral blood samples were taken at initial diagnosis, before any treatment was given. A discovery cohort of about a hundred patients, roughly 45 with Graves' ophthalmopathy and more than 55 with stable Graves' hyperthyroidism, was used to find distinguishing TCR V-J signatures. An independent validation cohort of fewer than 20 hyperthyroidism patients and approximately 16 patients who later progressed to ophthalmopathy tested prospective prediction of ophthalmopathy. For training and testing, the roughly 93 patients in the discovery cohort were randomly divided in a 7:3 ratio. The study also compared thyroid tissue and blood T-cell repertoires from about 6 Graves' hyperthyroidism patients. Following sampling, methimazole starting at 30 mg daily was given to hyperthyroidism patients, and high-dose intravenous methylprednisolone was given to ophthalmopathy patients. The paper describes TCR Vbeta CDR3 sequencing of around 130 peripheral blood samples, made up of under 50 ophthalmopathy patients, more than 70 hyperthyroidism patients and 17 progressor patients.

Results the study describes overall, beyond this receptor: Sample size was not statistically predetermined, and blinding of investigators to group allocation was not performed. Blood samples also contained most of the expanded thyroid clonotypes (frequency above 0.001), which suggests that blood repertoires may reflect thyroid immune responses. In validation, the model predicted progression to ophthalmopathy a median of about 5.9 months before onset, with about 67% sensitivity and almost 75% specificity. A 13 V-J signature model separated ophthalmopathy from stable hyperthyroidism, with about 88% sensitivity and roughly 84% specificity in cross-validation and 80%/75% in testing.

Hyperthyroidism patients were aged 18 to 65 years and newly diagnosed, with disease duration of less than 2 months. Exclusion was applied to patients with uncontrolled infections, other autoimmune diseases, pregnancy or lactation. Diagnoses were established on the basis of clinical symptoms, serum thyroxine and TRAb, thyroid ultrasound, and orbital computed tomography. Blood from progressor patients was drawn when they were first diagnosed with hyperthyroidism, before any ophthalmopathy symptoms appeared. Ficoll-Paque density gradient centrifugation was used to isolate PBMCs from about 9 ml of fresh peripheral blood. Progressor patients were initially diagnosed with Graves' hyperthyroidism and developed ophthalmopathy during follow-up. Total RNA was extracted using Trizol reagent, and RNA quality was assessed on an Agilent 2100 Bioanalyzer. The TCR beta CDR3 regions were amplified from RNA transcripts. The TCR CDR3 was subjected to a first round of RT-PCR using the HTBI primer set and the Qiagen OneStep RT-PCR kit. The libraries were constructed in a second round of multiplex PCR and then size-selected and purified. Sequencing of the libraries was done on an Illumina HiSeq2000 using paired-end 100 bp reads. The authors' analysis ran thus. SOAPnuke was used to process the raw data, throwing out any read that contained adapters or uncalled bases, had a mean Phred below 15, or lacked an exact constant-primer or identifier match. COPE v1.2.5 was used to merge the high-quality paired reads, and each unique nucleotide sequence was defined as a clonotype. MiTCR v1.1 was used to align clonotypes to the IMGT TRBV, TRBD and TRBJ reference segments. The analysis was restricted to V-J combinations with a frequency above 0.0001, which together covered 99.2% of the repertoires. The TCS score was defined as the ratio of F50 (clonal expansion) to E x V (chaos), calculated using BLOSUM62-based TCRdist between CDR3 peptides within each V-J. Welch's t-statistics and random forest reduced fewer than 550 V-J features to 13, which were used in a naive Bayes classifier (R e1071). TCRdb trimmed the raw reads at Q25, called clones with MiXCR and kept productive beta chains. Duplicate CDR3 protein sequences are folded into a single record with the most common DNA and genes. The V and J calls and clone size come from TCRdb's table, not from the authors' own analysis. Present in this sample are some 250,000 distinct CDR3 sequences, nearly 15% of which were seen just once. The ten biggest clones cover about 33% of the sample.

This clonotype was observed a handful of times. Its antigen has not been determined. The record has no base qualities; no much larger clone is one base away. The CDR3 has 12 amino acids, counting the end cysteine and phenylalanine. The CDR3 DNA has 36 bases and is translated from base 1. Per the germline V gene, SQVTM is the CDR1 and ANQGSEA is the CDR2. Germline trimming: 6 bases from V, 8 bases from J; junction bases outside gene matches: 4. Sequencing was performed on blood. The TCR originated in a woman in her 50s with Graves' hyperthyroidism that later progressed to Graves' ophthalmopathy. The chain is encoded by TRBV29-1 joined to TRBJ2-1; TRBD1 lines up with 10 middle nucleotides. CDR3 loop: CSVWTGGDEQFF. The nucleotide sequence is given as TGCAGCGTCTGGACAGGGGGGGATGAGCAGTTCTTC.